One sample yielded the 10 T cell receptor beta chains listed below, sequenced in a study of CD8 T cells in ankylosing spondylitis. MiXCR was run by TCRdb on the 5' RACE reads, yielding one entry per CDR3 protein. The sample yields around 340,000 distinct CDR3 sequences, around 15% seen once. Source material: blood, either unsorted or a sorted T cell fraction (not recorded which). These TCRs come from a male donor with ankylosing spondylitis or in good health (not recorded which).

This chain links TRBV7-8 with TRBJ2-7; possibly TRBD1 for D (6 bases). Germline V gene sequence: CDR1 SGHVS, CDR2 FQNEAQ. The V gene lost 1 base and the J gene lost 2 bases, with 21 bases spanning the gap. This CDR3 region has 18 residues. Here the CDR3 reads CASSLDRVTVPKPYEQYF. Written as DNA, the CDR3 is TGTGCCAGCAGCTTAGACAGGGTGACAGTCCCGAAACCCTACGAGCAGTACTTC. The full variable domain, in which reference TRBV7-8 and TRBJ2-7 provide the parts outside the CDR3, is GAGVSQSPRYKVAKRGQDVALRCDPISGHVSLFWYQQALGQGPEFLTYFQNEAQLDKSGLPSDRFFAERPEGSVSTLKIQRTQQEDSAVYLCASSLDRVTVPKPYEQYFGPGTRLTVT.

This clonotype was seen more than once but under ten times. V is TRBV5-4 and J is TRBJ2-3, with 10 bases identical to TRBD1. Trimming cost V 3 bases and J 3 bases; bases outside gene matches: 16. Germline lookup yields CDR1 SGHNT and CDR2 YYREEE (reference sequence). CDR3 length: 19 amino acids. CDR3 DNA sequence: TGTGCCAGCAGCTCCAGGGCCAGGGACAGGGGACATGGTACAGATACGCAGTATTTT. Protein product: CASSSRARDRGHGTDTQYF. The entire variable domain, with the rest obtained from reference TRBV5-4 and TRBJ2-3, is as follows: ETGVTQSPTHLIKTRGQQVTLRCSSQSGHNTVSWYQQALGQGPQFIFQYYREEENGRGNFPPRFSGLQFPNYSSELNVNALELDDSALYLCASSSRARDRGHGTDTQYFGPGTRLTVL.

This clonotype was seen many times. J is TRBJ1-2 and V is TRBV6-1; no clear D gene. This CDR3 is 16 amino acids long. Germline lookup yields CDR1 MNHNS and CDR2 SASEGT. Trimming removed 6 bases at V and 8 bases at J, with 25 bases between. CDR3 DNA sequence: TGTGCCAGCAGGCCGGATAGGTATAGATTCACGAACGGCTACACCTTC. It specifies CASRPDRYRFTNGYTF.

This clonotype has just one count. The gene calls are TRBV3-1 and TRBJ2-5; TRBD1 agrees at 10 bases. J was trimmed by 4 bases and V by 5 bases; bases with no gene match: 10. CDR1 and CDR2 from the germline V gene are LGHDT and YNNKEL (reference sequence). This CDR3 is built from 16 residues. The CDR3 DNA is TGTGCCAGCAGCTCCTTACCGGGACAGGGGATAGAGACCCAGTACTTC. Its protein product is CASSSLPGQGIETQYF.

The chain uses TRBV24-1 and TRBJ2-3; D tentatively fits TRBD1 or TRBD2 (5 bases each). Looked up from germline, CDR1 is KGHDR and CDR2 is SFDVKD. The CDR3 totals 13 residues. The germline V and J ends were trimmed by 4 bases and 10 bases, with 14 bases remaining between them. The CDR3 sequence is CATSDPGGTSQYF. DNA for the CDR3: TGTGCCACCAGTGACCCTGGGGGTACCTCGCAGTATTTT.

V gene TRBV10-2 combines with J gene TRBJ1-4, with D unresolved. Germline V gene data show CDR1 as WSHSY and CDR2 as SAAADI. V was pared by 3 bases and J by 2 bases, with 10 bases between. This CDR3 spans 15 amino acids. The CDR3 coding sequence is TGCGCCAGCAGTGATTCAGGCCAGACTAATGAAAAACTGTTTTTT. Translating gives CASSDSGQTNEKLFF.

This clonotype was observed a handful of times. The J gene is TRBJ2-5, the V gene TRBV9; 14 nucleotides align to TRBD2. The CDR3 has 16 amino acids. Germline CDR1 is SGDLS and CDR2 is YYNGEE. Germline trimming cut 7 bases from V and 5 bases from J; bases unmatched to any gene: 10. This CDR3 reads CASCPTSGRGPETQYF. The CDR3 DNA reads TGTGCCAGCTGCCCGACTAGCGGGAGGGGACCGGAGACCCAGTACTTC.

The chain couples TRBV20-1 to TRBJ1-1; possible D gene TRBD1, 6 bases. The CDR3 is made up of 14 amino acids. Trimming left V 0 bases short and J 5 bases short, with 13 bases between. Germline V gives CDR1 DFQATT, CDR2 SNEGSKA (reference sequence). The chain's CDR3 is CSARDTRGRTEAFF. Written as DNA, the CDR3 is TGCAGTGCTAGAGATACCAGGGGCCGGACTGAAGCTTTCTTT.

This clonotype was counted at least ten times. The rearrangement uses TRBV6-1 and TRBJ1-1; a weak D match, TRBD1 (6 bases). The germline V gene encodes CDR1 MNHNS and CDR2 SASEGT. The CDR3 consists of 15 residues. Between the trimmed V and J ends, which lost 3 bases and 3 bases, there was a span of 14 bases. In DNA, the CDR3 is TGTGCCAGCAGTGACGCAGGGGTGGGATACACTGAAGCTTTCTTT. This gives the protein CASSDAGVGYTEAFF.

The CDR3 is CASSVKGDTDTQYF. The CDR3 DNA reads TGTGCCAGCAGCGTCAAAGGAGACACAGATACGCAGTATTTT. The chain is built from TRBV9 and TRBJ2-3, with D unclear. This CDR3 has 14 residues. CDR1 and CDR2 from the germline V gene are SGDLS and YYNGEE. V gave up 2 bases and J gave up 2 bases, with 9 bases separating them.